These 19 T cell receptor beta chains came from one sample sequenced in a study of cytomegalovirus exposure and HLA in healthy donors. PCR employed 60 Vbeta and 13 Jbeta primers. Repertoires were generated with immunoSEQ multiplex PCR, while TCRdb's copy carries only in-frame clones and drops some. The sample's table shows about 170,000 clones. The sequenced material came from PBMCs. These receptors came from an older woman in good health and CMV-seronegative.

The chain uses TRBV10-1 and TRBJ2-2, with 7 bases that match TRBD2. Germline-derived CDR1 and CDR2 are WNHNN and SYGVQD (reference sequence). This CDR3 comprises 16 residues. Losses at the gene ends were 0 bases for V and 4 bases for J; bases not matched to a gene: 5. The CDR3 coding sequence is TGCGCCAGCAGTGAGTCACGCGGGAGAGGCACCGGGGAGCTGTTTTTT. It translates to CASSESRGRGTGELFF.

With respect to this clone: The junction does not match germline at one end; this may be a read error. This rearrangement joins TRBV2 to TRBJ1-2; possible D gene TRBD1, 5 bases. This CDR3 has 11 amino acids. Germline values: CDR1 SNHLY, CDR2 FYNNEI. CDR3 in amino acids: CASSVGGVGPF. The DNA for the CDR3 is TGTGCCAGCAGTGTGGGAGGGGTAGGGCCCTTC.

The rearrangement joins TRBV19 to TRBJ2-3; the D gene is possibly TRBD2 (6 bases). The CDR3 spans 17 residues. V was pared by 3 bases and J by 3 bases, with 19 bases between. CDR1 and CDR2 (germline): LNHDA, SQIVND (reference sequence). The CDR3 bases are TGTGCCAGTAGTATCCGCCCCCTAGCGAGGATGACAGATACGCAGTATTTT. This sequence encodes CASSIRPLARMTDTQYF.

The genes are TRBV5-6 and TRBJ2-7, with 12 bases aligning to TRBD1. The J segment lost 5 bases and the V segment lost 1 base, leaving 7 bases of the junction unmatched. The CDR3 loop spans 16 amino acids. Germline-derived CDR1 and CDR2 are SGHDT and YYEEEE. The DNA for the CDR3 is TGTGCCAGCAGCTTGCCGGGACAGGGGGCAATGAACGAGCAGTACTTC. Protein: CASSLPGQGAMNEQYF.

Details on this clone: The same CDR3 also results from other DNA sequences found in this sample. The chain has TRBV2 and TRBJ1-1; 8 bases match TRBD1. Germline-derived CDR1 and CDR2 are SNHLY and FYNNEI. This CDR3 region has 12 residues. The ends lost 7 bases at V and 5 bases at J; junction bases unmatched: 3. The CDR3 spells CASNRGGTEAFF. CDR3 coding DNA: TGTGCCAGCAACAGGGGGGGGACTGAAGCTTTCTTT.

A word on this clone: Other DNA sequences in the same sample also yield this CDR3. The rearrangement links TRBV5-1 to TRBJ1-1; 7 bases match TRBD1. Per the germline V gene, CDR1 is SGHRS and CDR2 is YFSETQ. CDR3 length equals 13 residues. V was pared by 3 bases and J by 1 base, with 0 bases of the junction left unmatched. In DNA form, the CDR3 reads TGCGCCAGCAGCTGGGACAGGAACACTGAAGCTTTCTTT. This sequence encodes CASSWDRNTEAFF.

CDR3 sequence reads: CASSPQGFTEAFF. The CDR3 bases are TGTGCCAGCAGTCCCCAGGGCTTCACTGAAGCTTTCTTT. The rearrangement uses TRBV2 and TRBJ1-1; the D gene is possibly TRBD1 (5 bases). Germline CDR1 SNHLY, CDR2 FYNNEI. V was shortened by 5 bases and J by 4 bases, with 11 bases between the two germline ends. The CDR3 sequence is 13 residues long.

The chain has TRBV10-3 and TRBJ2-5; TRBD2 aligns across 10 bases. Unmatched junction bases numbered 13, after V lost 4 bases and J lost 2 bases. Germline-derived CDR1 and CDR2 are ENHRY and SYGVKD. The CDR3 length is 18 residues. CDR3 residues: CAISASSVASGGQETQYF. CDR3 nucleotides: TGTGCCATCAGTGCGTCGAGTGTGGCTAGCGGGGGACAAGAGACCCAGTACTTC.

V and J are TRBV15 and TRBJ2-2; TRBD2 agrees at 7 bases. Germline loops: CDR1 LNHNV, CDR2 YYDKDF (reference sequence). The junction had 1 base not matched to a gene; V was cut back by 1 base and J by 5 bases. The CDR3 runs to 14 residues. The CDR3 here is CATSRGGGTGELFF. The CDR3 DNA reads TGTGCCACCAGCAGAGGGGGGGGTACCGGGGAGCTGTTTTTT.

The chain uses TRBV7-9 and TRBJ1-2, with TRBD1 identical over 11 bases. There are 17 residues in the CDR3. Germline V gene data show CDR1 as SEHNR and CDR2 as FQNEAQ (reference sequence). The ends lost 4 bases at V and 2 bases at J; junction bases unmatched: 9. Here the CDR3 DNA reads TGTGCCAGCAGCTCCCTCCCGGGACAGGGGGTCAACTATGGCTACACCTTC. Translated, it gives CASSSLPGQGVNYGYTF.

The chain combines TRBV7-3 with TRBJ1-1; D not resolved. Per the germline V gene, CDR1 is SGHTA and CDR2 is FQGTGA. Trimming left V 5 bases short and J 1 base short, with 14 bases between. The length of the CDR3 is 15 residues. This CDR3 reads CASSNVLRQNTEAFF. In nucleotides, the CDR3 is TGTGCCAGCAGCAACGTCCTGCGGCAGAACACTGAAGCTTTCTTT.

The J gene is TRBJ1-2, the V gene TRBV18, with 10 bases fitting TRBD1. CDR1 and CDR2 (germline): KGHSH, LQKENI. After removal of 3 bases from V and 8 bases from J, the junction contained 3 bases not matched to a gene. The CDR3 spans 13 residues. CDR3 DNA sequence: TGTGCCAGCTCACCCCTGACAGGGGGCGGCTACACCTTC. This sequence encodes CASSPLTGGGYTF. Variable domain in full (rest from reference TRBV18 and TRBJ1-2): NAGVMQNPRHLVRRRGQEARLRCSPMKGHSHVYWYRQLPEEGLKFMVYLQKENIIDESGMPKERFSAEFPKEGPSILRIQQVVRGDSAAYFCASSPLTGGGYTFGSGTRLTVV.

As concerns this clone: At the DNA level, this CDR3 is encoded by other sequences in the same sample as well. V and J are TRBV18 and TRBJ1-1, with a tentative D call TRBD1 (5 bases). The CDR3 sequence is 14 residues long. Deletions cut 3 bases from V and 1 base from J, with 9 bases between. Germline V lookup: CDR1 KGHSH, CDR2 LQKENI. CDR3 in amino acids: CASSPAGGNTEAFF. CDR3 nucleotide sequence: TGTGCCAGCTCACCGGCGGGGGGGAACACTGAAGCTTTCTTT.

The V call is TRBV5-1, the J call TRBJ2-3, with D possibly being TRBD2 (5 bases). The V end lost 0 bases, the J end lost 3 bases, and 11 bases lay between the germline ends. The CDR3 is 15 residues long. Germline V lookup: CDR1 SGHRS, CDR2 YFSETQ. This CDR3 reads CASSLDGIRTDTQYF. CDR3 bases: TGCGCCAGCAGCTTGGACGGGATAAGAACAGATACGCAGTATTTT.

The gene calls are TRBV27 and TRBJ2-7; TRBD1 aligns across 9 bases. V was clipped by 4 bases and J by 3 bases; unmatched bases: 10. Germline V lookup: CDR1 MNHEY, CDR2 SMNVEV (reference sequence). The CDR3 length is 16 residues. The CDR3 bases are TGTGCCAGCAGTTCCTCCCCCGGGACAGGGCACTACGAGCAGTACTTC. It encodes CASSSSPGTGHYEQYF.

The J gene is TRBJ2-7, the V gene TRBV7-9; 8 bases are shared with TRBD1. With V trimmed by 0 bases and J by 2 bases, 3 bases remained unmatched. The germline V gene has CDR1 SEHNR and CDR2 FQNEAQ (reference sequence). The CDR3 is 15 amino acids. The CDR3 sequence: CASSLALDRAYEQYF. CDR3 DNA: TGTGCCAGCAGCTTAGCCCTGGACAGGGCCTACGAGCAGTACTTC.

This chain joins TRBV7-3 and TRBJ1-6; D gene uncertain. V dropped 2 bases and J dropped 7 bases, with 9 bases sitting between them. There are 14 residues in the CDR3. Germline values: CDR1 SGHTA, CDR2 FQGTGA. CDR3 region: CASSLASANSPLHF. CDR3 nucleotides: TGTGCCAGCAGCTTAGCGAGTGCAAATTCACCCCTCCACTTT.

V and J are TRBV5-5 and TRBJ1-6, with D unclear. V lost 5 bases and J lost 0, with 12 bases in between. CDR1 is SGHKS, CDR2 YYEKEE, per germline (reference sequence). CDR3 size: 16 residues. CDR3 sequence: CASSRDLPSYNSPLHF. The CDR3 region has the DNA TGTGCCAGCAGTCGGGATTTACCCTCCTATAATTCACCCCTCCACTTT.

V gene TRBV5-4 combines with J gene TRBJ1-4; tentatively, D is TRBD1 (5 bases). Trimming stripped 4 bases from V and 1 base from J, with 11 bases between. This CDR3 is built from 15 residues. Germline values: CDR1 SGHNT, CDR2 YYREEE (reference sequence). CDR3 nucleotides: TGTGCCAGCAGCCTTGGGGGAGGAACTAATGAAAAACTGTTTTTT. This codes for CASSLGGGTNEKLFF.